A single sample gave rise to the 26 T cell receptor beta chains below, sequenced in a study of blood T cells in healthy people across ages. For the second PCR, which ran for about 6 to 11 cycles, a sample-barcoded 5' primer and a J-beta primer mix were used. A single record per CDR3 protein comes from TCRdb applying MiXCR to the 5' RACE reads. The table lists 800,000 to 900,000 distinct CDR3 sequences, about 62% of them singletons. The specimen was blood. Receptors were obtained from a young man in good health.

This clonotype appeared a few times. The chain carries TRBV7-9 and TRBJ2-7, with D hard to call. This CDR3 has 14 amino acids. V dropped 1 base and J dropped 2 bases, with 9 bases sitting between them. Germline V gene lookup returns CDR1 SEHNR and CDR2 FQNEAQ (reference sequence). The CDR3 is CASSLDAKPYEQYF. The CDR3 DNA sequence: TGTGCCAGCAGCTTAGATGCCAAGCCCTACGAGCAGTACTTC.

This clonotype occurred a few times. The genes are TRBV10-3 and TRBJ2-1, with D maybe TRBD1 (5 bases). CDR1 and CDR2 (germline): ENHRY, SYGVKD. This CDR3 has 12 amino acids. V was trimmed by 2 bases and J by 7 bases, leaving 6 bases between them. The CDR3 is CAISEQGNEQFF. CDR3 DNA sequence: TGTGCCATCAGTGAGCAGGGAAATGAGCAGTTCTTC.

The chain joins TRBV13 to TRBJ2-4; D unclear. The DNA end lines up better with TRBJ2-7; the J call may be wrong. Germline assignment: CDR1 PRHDT and CDR2 FYEKMQ (reference sequence). The CDR3 has 12 residues. This CDR3 is CASSRRTYEQYF. The CDR3 DNA sequence: TGTGCCAGCAGCCGTAGGACCTACGAGCAGTACTTC.

The V gene is TRBV27, the J gene TRBJ2-3; TRBD2 agrees at 12 bases. The length of the CDR3 is 16 residues. The V gene's germline CDR1 is MNHEY and CDR2 SMNVEV (reference sequence). V shed 4 bases, J shed 2 bases, and the junction held 4 bases outside the gene matches. The DNA for the CDR3 is TGTGCCAGCAGTTCACTAGCGGGGGGCTTCACAGATACGCAGTATTTT. Amino acids: CASSSLAGGFTDTQYF.

This clonotype has a single count. This chain connects TRBV28 to TRBJ2-5, with 8 bases fitting TRBD2. V lost 8 bases, J lost 4 bases, and 9 bases stayed unmatched. Germline V gene data show CDR1 as MDHEN and CDR2 as SYDVKM. The CDR3 extends over 14 amino acids. Here the CDR3 reads CASLGTSGRETQYF. The DNA of the CDR3 is TGTGCCAGCCTTGGAACCAGCGGGAGAGAGACCCAGTACTTC.

This clonotype has more than one count but fewer than ten. This sequence joins TRBV6-2 or TRBV6-3 and TRBJ2-6, with 8 bases identical to TRBD1. From germline, CDR1 is MNHEY and CDR2 SVGEGT. CDR3 length: 17 amino acids. Germline trimming cut 2 bases from V and 0 bases from J; bases unmatched to any gene: 3. The CDR3 loop reads CASSYETGVSGANVLTF. The CDR3 nucleotides read TGTGCCAGCAGTTACGAGACAGGGGTCTCTGGGGCCAACGTCCTGACTTTC.

V gene TRBV6-2 or TRBV6-3 combines with J gene TRBJ2-6; D possibly corresponds to TRBD2 (6 bases). With 8 bases removed from V and 4 bases from J, the gap between germline ends came to 9 bases. Germline-derived CDR1 and CDR2 are MNHEY and SVGEGT. There are 13 residues in the CDR3. Here the CDR3 reads CASEAGGANVLTF. Here the CDR3 DNA reads TGTGCCAGCGAGGCGGGGGGGGCCAACGTCCTGACTTTC.

The V call is TRBV7-2, the J call TRBJ2-5; 11 bases are a match to TRBD2. In germline, CDR1 is SGHTA, CDR2 FQGNSA. The CDR3 is 18 residues long. Trimming cost V 0 bases and J 5 bases; bases outside gene matches: 11. CDR3 region: CASSLASSGGPAEETQYF. For the CDR3, the DNA is TGTGCCAGCAGCTTAGCTTCTAGCGGGGGGCCCGCTGAGGAGACCCAGTACTTC.

The chain has TRBV20-1 and TRBJ2-1, with 11 bases identical to TRBD1. The junction had 7 bases not matched to a gene; V was cut back by 6 bases and J by 9 bases. Germline lookup yields CDR1 DFQATT and CDR2 SNEGSKA (reference sequence). The CDR3 has 13 amino acids. In DNA form, the CDR3 reads TGCAGTGCCATCGGACAGGGGGCGAGTGAGCAGTTCTTC. Translation gives CSAIGQGASEQFF.

This clonotype was observed a handful of times. This chain uses TRBV29-1 with TRBJ1-2; TRBD1 matches at 11 bases. This CDR3 is built from 14 residues. Losses at the gene ends were 2 bases for V and 4 bases for J; bases not matched to a gene: 3. CDR1 and CDR2 from the germline V gene are SQVTM and ANQGSEA. CDR3 coding DNA: TGCAGCGTTGAACTGGGACAGGGGGTCTATGGCTACACCTTC. Protein product: CSVELGQGVYGYTF.

This clonotype showed up just once. The chain links TRBV7-8 to TRBJ2-3; 11 positions match TRBD2. Germline-derived CDR1 and CDR2 are SGHVS and FQNEAQ. CDR3 length: 17 residues. The ends lost 5 bases at V and 0 bases at J; junction bases unmatched: 7. DNA of the CDR3: TGTGCCAGCAGCACCCGGACTAGCGGGCTTAGCACAGATACGCAGTATTTT. Protein sequence: CASSTRTSGLSTDTQYF.

This clonotype was seen only a few times. The rearrangement uses TRBV27 and TRBJ1-6; TRBD1 might be the D (5 bases). Looked up from germline, CDR1 is MNHEY and CDR2 is SMNVEV (reference sequence). V lost 3 bases to trimming and J lost 10 bases, with 13 bases between them. The CDR3 consists of 14 residues. The CDR3 DNA reads TGTGCCAGCAGTTTGGACCGGGGGGGGTCACCCCTCCACTTT. Translating gives CASSLDRGGSPLHF.

The rearrangement joins TRBV28 to TRBJ1-6; no clear D gene. V was cut by 2 bases and J by 9 bases, with 20 bases left in between. CDR1 MDHEN and CDR2 SYDVKM come from the germline V gene. CDR3 length: 17 residues. The CDR3 here is CASSLRPPAPAGSPLHF. In DNA form, the CDR3 reads TGTGCCAGCAGTTTAAGGCCCCCCGCACCCGCGGGTTCACCCCTCCACTTT.

This chain connects TRBV5-1 to TRBJ1-5; perhaps TRBD1 as D (5 bases). This CDR3 contains 15 residues. The V gene lost 4 bases and the J gene lost 3 bases, with 14 bases spanning the gap. Germline CDR1 and CDR2: SGHRS and YFSETQ. The CDR3 DNA sequence: TGCGCCAGCAGCCCATGGGACCCCAACAATCAGCCCCAGCATTTT. Its translation: CASSPWDPNNQPQHF.

The sample holds many counts of this clonotype. This chain connects TRBV11-1 to TRBJ2-1; D call uncertain. CDR1 and CDR2 from the germline V gene are SGHAT and FQDESV (reference sequence). This CDR3 is built from 15 residues. V shed 1 base and J shed 2 bases, with 9 bases lying between them. The chain's CDR3 is CASSLGGFAYNEQFF. The DNA of the CDR3 is TGTGCCAGCAGCTTAGGGGGTTTCGCCTACAATGAGCAGTTCTTC.

This clonotype was counted a few times. The genes are TRBV27 and TRBJ2-1, with D unresolved. The CDR3 runs to 14 residues. Germline V CDR1 and CDR2: MNHEY, SMNVEV (reference sequence). V lost 3 bases to trimming and J lost 5 bases, with 11 bases between them. CDR3 DNA: TGTGCCAGCAGTTTCTCCGGACCTAACAATGAGCAGTTCTTC. It translates to CASSFSGPNNEQFF.

The rearrangement joins TRBV5-1 to TRBJ2-1; D remains unclear. The CDR3 sequence is 14 residues long. Trimming took off 0 bases at V and 6 bases at J, with 10 bases between the two ends. CDR1 SGHRS and CDR2 YFSETQ come from the germline V gene. Written as DNA, the CDR3 is TGCGCCAGCAGCTTGGTAAGTCAGCGCAATGAGCAGTTCTTC. Translated: CASSLVSQRNEQFF.

As regards this clonotype: The germline gene is not matched at one end of the junction; a read error may be the cause. The rearrangement uses TRBV6-5 and TRBJ2-5; D uncertain. The V gene's germline CDR1 is MNHEY and CDR2 SVGAGI. CDR3 length equals 14 residues. Here the CDR3 DNA reads TGTGTCAGCAGTTACAGCTCCGCTCTAGAGACCCAGTACTTC. Translated, it gives CVSSYSSALETQYF.

The rearrangement uses TRBV10-3 and TRBJ2-2; D is unresolved. V lost 2 bases and J lost 8, with 12 bases in between. Germline V CDR1 and CDR2: ENHRY, SYGVKD. The CDR3 length is 14 residues. This CDR3 reads CAISEIGETGELFF. The CDR3 nucleotides read TGTGCCATCAGTGAGATAGGCGAGACAGGGGAGCTGTTTTTT.

This clonotype was seen a handful of times. The DNA for the CDR3 is TGTGCCAGCAGCTTCCGGGGGACAGAGGACAATGAGCAGTTCTTC. Encoded protein: CASSFRGTEDNEQFF. This chain connects TRBV7-9 to TRBJ2-1, with D possibly TRBD1 on 7 matching bases. Germline values: CDR1 SEHNR, CDR2 FQNEAQ (reference sequence). The CDR3 has 15 residues. Trimming shortened V by 3 bases and J by 5 bases, and 14 bases separated the two germline ends.

The chain couples TRBV18 to TRBJ2-5, with 7 bases matching TRBD1. CDR1 is KGHSH and CDR2 is LQKENI in the germline V gene. This CDR3 has 16 amino acids. J lost 5 bases, V lost 2 bases, and 11 bases had no gene match. CDR3 amino acids: CASSPLVGTDTETQYF. The CDR3 DNA follows: TGTGCCAGCTCACCATTGGTTGGGACAGACACGGAGACCCAGTACTTC.

The genes are TRBV6-6 and TRBJ2-7, with D perhaps TRBD1 or TRBD2 (5 bases each). Trimming removed 2 bases at V and 2 bases at J, with 10 bases between. Germline CDR1 reads MNHNY; CDR2 reads SVGAGI (reference sequence). The CDR3 length is 14 residues. CDR3: CASSYGGQPYEQYF. The CDR3 bases are TGTGCCAGCAGTTACGGGGGTCAACCCTACGAGCAGTACTTC.

This chain connects TRBV15 to TRBJ1-2; TRBD1 aligns across 7 bases. The germline gives CDR1 LNHNV, CDR2 YYDKDF (reference sequence). J lost 7 bases, V lost 1 base, and 6 bases had no gene match. CDR3 size: 14 residues. The CDR3 sequence: CATSRGTGVGGYTF. Here the CDR3 DNA reads TGTGCCACCAGCAGAGGTACAGGGGTTGGTGGCTACACCTTC.

The chain carries TRBV4-2 and TRBJ2-1; a weak D match, TRBD2 (5 bases). Germline V CDR1 and CDR2: LGHNA, YNFKEQ. The CDR3 has 15 residues. V gave up 1 base and J gave up 0 bases, with 7 bases separating them. In DNA, the CDR3 is TGTGCCAGCAGCCAAGTGGGGAGCTCCTACAATGAGCAGTTCTTC. Amino acid sequence: CASSQVGSSYNEQFF.

The V and J genes are TRBV29-1 and TRBJ1-6; no definite D call. There are 11 residues in the CDR3. V was pared by 6 bases and J by 8 bases, with 8 bases between. Germline assignment: CDR1 SQVTM and CDR2 ANQGSEA. CDR3 protein: CSVETDSPLHF. The CDR3 region has the DNA TGCAGCGTCGAAACAGATTCACCCCTCCACTTT. Drawing the rest from reference TRBV29-1 and TRBJ1-6, the complete variable domain is SAVISQKPSRDICQRGTSLTIQCQVDSQVTMMFWYRQQPGQSLTLIATANQGSEATYESGFVIDKFPISRPNLTFSTLTVSNMSPEDSSIYLCSVETDSPLHFGNGTRLTVT.

This clonotype was picked up a small number of times. V gene TRBV10-3 combines with J gene TRBJ2-3; 10 bases fit TRBD2. Germline-derived CDR1 and CDR2 are ENHRY and SYGVKD. Germline trimming cut 10 bases from V and 2 bases from J; bases unmatched to any gene: 6. This CDR3 has 14 residues. The CDR3 DNA sequence: TGTGCCAGCCGGACTAGCGGATACACAGATACGCAGTATTTT. This translates into CASRTSGYTDTQYF.